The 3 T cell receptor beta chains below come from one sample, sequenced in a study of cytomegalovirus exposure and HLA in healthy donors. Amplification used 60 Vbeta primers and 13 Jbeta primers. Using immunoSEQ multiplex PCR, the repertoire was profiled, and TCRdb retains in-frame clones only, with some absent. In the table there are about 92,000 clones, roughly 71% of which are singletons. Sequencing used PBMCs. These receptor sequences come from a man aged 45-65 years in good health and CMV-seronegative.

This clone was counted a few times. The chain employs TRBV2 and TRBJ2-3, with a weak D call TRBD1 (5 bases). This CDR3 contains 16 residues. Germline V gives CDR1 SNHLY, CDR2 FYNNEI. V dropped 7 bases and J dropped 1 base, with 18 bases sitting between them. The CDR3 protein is CASTVGWGSGTDTQYF. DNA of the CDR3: TGTGCCAGCACCGTTGGGTGGGGCTCCGGCACAGATACGCAGTATTTT. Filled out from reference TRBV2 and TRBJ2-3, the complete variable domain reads EPEVTQTPSHQVTQMGQEVILRCVPISNHLYFYWYRQILGQKVEFLVSFYNNEISEKSEIFDDQFSVERPDGSNFTLKIRSTKLEDSAMYFCASTVGWGSGTDTQYFGPGTRLTVL.

CDR3 nucleotide sequence: TGCGCCAGCAGCTGGCAGGCGACGAACACTGAAGCTTTCTTT. This encodes CASSWQATNTEAFF. This rearrangement joins TRBV5-1 to TRBJ1-1; no clear D gene. CDR1 is SGHRS and CDR2 is YFSETQ in the germline V gene. This CDR3 spans 14 amino acids. V lost 3 bases and J lost 1, with 10 bases in between.

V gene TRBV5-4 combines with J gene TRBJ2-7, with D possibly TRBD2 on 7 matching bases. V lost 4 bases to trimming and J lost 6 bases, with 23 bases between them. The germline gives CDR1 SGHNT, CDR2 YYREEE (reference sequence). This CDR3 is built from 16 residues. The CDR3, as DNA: TGTGCCAGCAGCCCGGGGGGAACAGGGAAATTGCGCGAGCAGTACTTC. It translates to CASSPGGTGKLREQYF.